Presented here are 15 T cell receptor beta chains from one specimen sequenced in a study of blood T cell repertoires in COVID-19. Repertoires were generated with immunoSEQ multiplex PCR, while TCRdb's copy carries only in-frame clones and drops some. The table lists 500,000 to 600,000 clones, 85% to 90% of them singletons. Input material: peripheral blood. These TCRs come from a woman in her forties or fifties with COVID-19, enrolled during active disease.

The chain joins TRBV27 to TRBJ2-2; D is unresolved. In germline, CDR1 is MNHEY, CDR2 SMNVEV (reference sequence). V was pared by 5 bases and J by 6 bases, with 13 bases between. The CDR3 runs 14 residues. CDR3 sequence: CASSPRLPAGELFF. For the CDR3, the DNA is TGTGCCAGCAGTCCACGCCTGCCGGCCGGGGAGCTGTTTTTT.

CDR3 region: CASSTRTSGGASGELFF. CDR3 sequence (DNA): TGTGCCAGCAGCACCCGGACTAGCGGGGGGGCTAGCGGGGAGCTGTTTTTT. This chain links TRBV9 with TRBJ2-2; 15 bases map to TRBD2. V shed 4 bases and J 7 bases; nucleotides not matched to a gene: 8. The CDR3 loop spans 17 amino acids. Germline CDR1 is SGDLS and CDR2 is YYNGEE.

This sequence joins TRBV6-5 and TRBJ1-2; possibly TRBD1 for D (5 bases). The CDR3 is 14 amino acids. Trimming pared 2 bases from V and 3 bases from J, leaving 10 bases between. Germline-derived CDR1 and CDR2 are MNHEY and SVGAGI. Here the CDR3 DNA reads TGTGCCAGCAGTTACAGGGGTAGTCACTATGGCTACACCTTC. As protein: CASSYRGSHYGYTF.

The rearrangement links TRBV11-2 to TRBJ1-5; weak D call: TRBD1 (6 bases). CDR3 length: 16 residues. The germline V gene has CDR1 SGHAT and CDR2 FQNNGV. V lost 1 base, J lost 3 bases, and 13 bases lay in between. The CDR3: CASSLGADRYNQPQHF. The DNA of the CDR3 is TGTGCCAGCAGCTTAGGGGCCGACAGGTACAATCAGCCCCAGCATTTT.

The genes are TRBV3-1 (or the pseudogene TRBV3-2) and TRBJ2-1, with TRBD1 matching over 8 bases. The CDR3 consists of 15 residues. Trimming at V came to 3 bases and at J to 6 bases, leaving 7 bases not matched to a gene. Germline CDR1 and CDR2: LGHDT and YNNKEL (reference sequence). CDR3 bases: TGTGCCAGCAGCCAGTTCTTCGGACAGGGCAATGAGCAGTTCTTC. It is translated as CASSQFFGQGNEQFF.

The chain combines TRBV2 with TRBJ1-5; D is ambiguous. CDR3 size: 12 residues. V was cut by 7 bases and J by 2 bases, with 6 bases left in between. From germline, CDR1 is SNHLY and CDR2 FYNNEI. The CDR3 protein is CASNAGNQPQHF. In DNA, the CDR3 is TGTGCCAGCAATGCAGGCAATCAGCCCCAGCATTTT. The whole variable domain, remainder taken from reference TRBV2 and TRBJ1-5, is EPEVTQTPSHQVTQMGQEVILRCVPISNHLYFYWYRQILGQKVEFLVSFYNNEISEKSEIFDDQFSVERPDGSNFTLKIRSTKLEDSAMYFCASNAGNQPQHFGDGTRLSIL.

The V call is TRBV29-1, the J call TRBJ1-2; 7 bases line up with TRBD1. CDR3 size: 12 residues. V was pared by 7 bases and J by 5 bases, with 7 bases of the junction left unmatched. Germline lookup yields CDR1 SQVTM and CDR2 ANQGSEA. CDR3 sequence: CSADRENYGYTF. Written as DNA, the CDR3 is TGCAGCGCCGACAGGGAAAATTATGGCTACACCTTC.

The rearrangement uses TRBV30 and TRBJ2-1; D gene uncertain. CDR3 length: 11 residues. The V end was cut by 2 bases, the J end by 4 bases, with 3 bases between. CDR1 and CDR2 from the germline V gene are GTSNPN and SVGIG (reference sequence). The CDR3 region is CAWSLYNEQFF. CDR3 DNA sequence: TGTGCCTGGAGTCTTTACAATGAGCAGTTCTTC. The complete variable domain, with remaining parts taken from reference TRBV30 and TRBJ2-1, reads SQTIHQWPATLVQPVGSPLSLECTVEGTSNPNLYWYRQAAGRGLQLLFYSVGIGQISSEVPQNLSASRPQDRQFILSSKKLLLSDSGFYLCAWSLYNEQFFGPGTRLTVL.

The chain links TRBV28 to TRBJ2-1, with D possibly TRBD2 on 6 matching bases. Germline V lookup: CDR1 MDHEN, CDR2 SYDVKM. This CDR3 region has 13 residues. V dropped 8 bases and J dropped 9 bases, with 17 bases sitting between them. The CDR3 spells CASWRLGAGEQFF. For the CDR3, the DNA is TGTGCCAGCTGGAGACTAGGGGCGGGTGAGCAGTTCTTC.

The CDR3 DNA follows: TGTGCCAGCAGCCACGGACAGAGCTCTGGAAACACCATATATTTT. Translated: CASSHGQSSGNTIYF. The chain combines TRBV3-1 (or the pseudogene TRBV3-2) with TRBJ1-3; perhaps TRBD1 as D (6 bases). Trimming stripped 3 bases from V and 0 bases from J, with 9 bases between. Germline CDR1 LGHDT, CDR2 YNNKEL (reference sequence). The CDR3 runs to 15 residues.

The V and J genes are TRBV10-3 and TRBJ1-1, with 7 bases matching TRBD1. This CDR3 contains 12 residues. From germline, CDR1 is ENHRY and CDR2 SYGVKD. After removal of 7 bases from V and 5 bases from J, the junction contained 4 bases not matched to a gene. For the CDR3, the DNA is TGTGCCATCACCCAGGGGGAGACTGAAGCTTTCTTT. Its translation is CAITQGETEAFF.

The chain is built from TRBV18 and TRBJ1-3; 10 bases align to TRBD1. Germline CDR1 is KGHSH and CDR2 is LQKENI. The ends lost 3 bases at V and 6 bases at J; junction bases unmatched: 5. CDR3 length: 15 residues. The CDR3 loop is CASSPLGQGSNTIYF. In DNA form, the CDR3 reads TGTGCCAGCTCACCCCTGGGACAGGGGTCAAACACCATATATTTT.

V is TRBV11-2 and J is TRBJ1-2, with 8 positions matching TRBD1. In germline, CDR1 is SGHAT, CDR2 FQNNGV. The length of the CDR3 is 14 residues. The V and J ends lost 5 bases and 6 bases, in that order; junction bases with no gene match: 8. CDR3 residues: CASSNPGQVNGYTF. CDR3 in DNA: TGTGCCAGCAGCAACCCGGGACAGGTGAATGGCTACACCTTC.

V is TRBV4-1 and J is TRBJ1-1; 7 positions match TRBD1. The CDR3 consists of 15 residues. CDR1 and CDR2 (germline): MGHRA, YSYEKL. The junction had 7 bases not matched to a gene; V was cut back by 1 base and J by 5 bases. The CDR3 nucleotides read TGCGCCAGCAGCCAAGCCCCGACAGGGAGGACTGAAGCTTTCTTT. Its translation: CASSQAPTGRTEAFF.

The chain links TRBV29-1 to TRBJ1-1; 9 bases line up with TRBD1. V was pared by 6 bases and J by 4 bases, with 6 bases of the junction left unmatched. Germline V gives CDR1 SQVTM, CDR2 ANQGSEA. The CDR3 spans 13 residues. CDR3 coding DNA: TGCAGCGTGGAACAGGGGGCGACCACTGAAGCTTTCTTT. It is translated as CSVEQGATTEAFF.